Listed below are T cell receptor beta chains from one sample, sequenced in a study of CD4 T cells in relation to SARS-CoV-2 and coronaviruses. These receptors have no identified antigens. TCRdb keeps only in-frame clones here, not all; method: immunoSEQ multiplex PCR. In the table there are 15,000 to 20,000 clones, roughly 74% of which are singletons. Sequenced input: CD4+ T cells from PBMCs, cultured in vitro. Receptors originate from a human donor in good health. The conserved cysteine and the conserved F or W are not part of the CDR3 here. A row's size may be missing; if present it is once, few, many or a size class.

>13|.|TRBV11-1|TRBJ2-2
ASSLAGDRTGELF
>11|.|TRBV6-1|TRBJ1-5
ASREGTGQPQH
>11|few|TRBV27|TRBJ1-6
ASSRSYNSPLH
>13|.|TRBV18|TRBJ1-1
ASSPGQGAWTEAF
>12|.|TRBV10-3|TRBJ2-1
AISESTGDNEQF
>14|few|TRBV19|TRBJ1-5
ASSQLTAGANQPQH
>13|.|TRBV5-4|TRBJ1-3
ASSPIGGDGNTIY
>11|once|TRBV11-2|TRBJ2-7
ASSLVSGLGQY
>11|.|TRBV29-1|TRBJ2-7
SVGDESPYEQY
>11|.|TRBV30|TRBJ1-1
AWRPGQNTEAF
>12|.|TRBV5-6|TRBJ2-1
ASSLEGLVIEQF
>13|once|TRBV28|TRBJ1-1
ASSFTEGGYTEAF
>12|few|TRBV11-2|TRBJ2-7
ASSYREGAYEQY
>11|few|TRBV7-2|TRBJ2-7
ASSLFLGGEQY
>11|.|TRBV9|TRBJ2-2
ASSVMVTGELF
>14|.|TRBV18|TRBJ1-1
ASSPGEGLTFTEAF
>13|.|TRBV18|TRBJ2-3
ASSPPSGHTDTQY
>15|.|TRBV11-2|TRBJ1-1
ASSFVTGATMNTEAF
>13|.|TRBV6-5|TRBJ2-7
ASSWGQGPSYEQY
>13|.|TRBV5-4|TRBJ2-4
ASSSRLAGSDIQY
>14|.|TRBV19|TRBJ1-2
ASSLEAGTGGRGYT
>14|.|TRBV7-2|TRBJ2-1
ASSLRQWQGPPQQF
>12|.|TRBV18|TRBJ1-1
ASSPPGLNTEAF
>11|.|TRBV24-1|TRBJ2-1
ATSDGAVREQF
>12|.|TRBV3-1/TRBV3-2|TRBJ1-1
ASSQGTLNTEAF
>12|.|TRBV19|TRBJ2-7
ASSIASGNFEQY
>11|.|TRBV12-3/TRBV12-4|TRBJ1-2
ASSLGGNYGYT
>10|.|TRBV7-9|TRBJ2-7
ASSLPGYGQY
>13|.|TRBV7-3|TRBJ2-6
ASSASGMGANVLT
>12|.|TRBV27|TRBJ2-1
ASSLTVSYNEQF
>13|.|TRBV27|TRBJ2-1
ASNRQGSSYNEQF
>14|.|TRBV7-8|TRBJ1-5
ASSLAVWTGNQPQH
>14|.|TRBV14|TRBJ2-5
ASSQEFRDREETQY
>11|few|TRBV6-4|TRBJ1-1
ASSEDMNTEAF
>13|.|TRBV19|TRBJ2-1
ASTYLAGVVNEQF
>13|.|TRBV5-1|TRBJ2-1
ASSSSGESYNEQF
>12|.|TRBV9|TRBJ2-2
ASTPGFRTGELF
>13|.|TRBV13|TRBJ1-2
ASSLGQDTTYGYT
>13|few|TRBV27|TRBJ2-7
ASSYRDLTGYEQY
>11|once|TRBV6-5|TRBJ2-7
ATKRDRTYEQY
>12|.|TRBV6-5|TRBJ2-3
ATEDSRNTDTQY
>11|.|TRBV19|TRBJ2-4
ASSRWDVDIQY
>16|once|TRBV5-1|TRBJ2-7
ASSSSGQGLTLSDEQY
>13|.|TRBV12-5|TRBJ2-1
ASGLVLGSNNEQF
>10|once|TRBV12-5|TRBJ2-2
ASGFHTGELF
>12|once|TRBV2|TRBJ1-6
ASILDGDNSPLH
>14|.|TRBV2|TRBJ1-4
ASSQQGGTTNEKLF
>14|few|TRBV19|TRBJ1-2
ASSIDGTGGPGGYT
>13|once|TRBV28|TRBJ2-3
ASSFLRGGVDTQY